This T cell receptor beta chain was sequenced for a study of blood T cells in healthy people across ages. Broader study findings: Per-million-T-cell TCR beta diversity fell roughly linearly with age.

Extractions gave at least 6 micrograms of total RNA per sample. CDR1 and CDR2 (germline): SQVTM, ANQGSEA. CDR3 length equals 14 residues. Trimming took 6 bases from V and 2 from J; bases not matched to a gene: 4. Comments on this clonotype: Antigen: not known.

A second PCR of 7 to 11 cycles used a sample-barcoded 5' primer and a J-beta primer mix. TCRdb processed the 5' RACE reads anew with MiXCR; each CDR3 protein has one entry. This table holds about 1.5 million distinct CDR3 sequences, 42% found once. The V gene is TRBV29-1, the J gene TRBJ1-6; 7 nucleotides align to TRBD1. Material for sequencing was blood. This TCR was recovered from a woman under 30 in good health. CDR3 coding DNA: TGCAGCGTAAAGACAGGGACCTATAATTCACCCCTCCACTTT. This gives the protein CSVKTGTYNSPLHF.